Each of the 24 T cell receptor beta chains below was sequenced from the same sample in a study of T cells in localized non-small cell lung cancer. Clones were sequenced by immunoSEQ multiplex PCR, and TCRdb holds only the in-frame ones, with some missing. The profile shows around 15,000 clones, roughly 90% of them singletons. Sequenced here: peripheral blood, sampled before any cancer treatment. The source is a female donor over 55 with stage III squamous cell lung carcinoma.

The rearrangement uses TRBV5-1 and TRBJ1-1; D may be TRBD1 (5 bases). Trimming left V 6 bases short and J 4 bases short, with 19 bases between. The CDR3 length is 15 residues. Germline V gene data show CDR1 as SGHRS and CDR2 as YFSETQ. This chain's CDR3 is CASTHSEGRATEAFF. The CDR3 nucleotides read TGCGCCAGCACCCACTCCGAGGGGCGGGCCACTGAAGCTTTCTTT.

The V call is TRBV25-1, the J call TRBJ1-2; no definite D call. Trimming left V 6 bases short and J 5 bases short, with 7 bases between. The V gene's germline CDR1 is MGHDK and CDR2 SYGVNS. There are 11 residues in the CDR3. CDR3 DNA sequence: TGTGCCAGCAGGACGGTTTATGGCTACACCTTC. Protein: CASRTVYGYTF.

This sequence joins TRBV5-8 and TRBJ2-5; TRBD1 agrees at 9 bases. The CDR3 is 13 amino acids. With V trimmed by 4 bases and J by 6 bases, 4 bases remained unmatched. Germline CDR1 is SGHTS and CDR2 is YDEGEE. The DNA of the CDR3 is TGTGCCAGCAGCCTAGACAGGGGGAAGACCCAGTACTTC. Translating it yields CASSLDRGKTQYF.

The V call is TRBV5-1, the J call TRBJ2-1; 8 nucleotides match TRBD1. CDR1 is SGHRS, CDR2 YFSETQ, per germline. V lost 4 bases and J lost 8; bases outside the gene matches: 11. The CDR3 totals 15 residues. CDR3 in DNA: TGCGCCAGCAGCGAGACAGGGGTAGGAAGCGATGAGCAGTTCTTC. Amino acid sequence: CASSETGVGSDEQFF.

This sequence joins TRBV6-5 and TRBJ1-4; D may be TRBD1 (5 bases). Trimming cost V 6 bases and J 5 bases, with 16 bases left between them. The CDR3 is 15 residues long. From germline, CDR1 is MNHEY and CDR2 SVGAGI. In nucleotides, the CDR3 is TGTGCCAGCAGCCCAACAGGAGTCCAAAATGAAAAACTGTTTTTT. Encoded protein: CASSPTGVQNEKLFF.

The chain links TRBV10-3 to TRBJ1-1; tentatively, D is TRBD1 (5 bases). Germline V CDR1 and CDR2: ENHRY, SYGVKD. The ends were cut back, 6 bases at V and 3 bases at J, with 11 bases in the middle. CDR3 length: 13 residues. The CDR3 DNA is TGTGCCATCAGGGGGGGACTGGACACTGAAGCTTTCTTT. This gives the protein CAIRGGLDTEAFF.

V and J are TRBV6-5 and TRBJ2-5, with D tentatively TRBD2 (6 bases). Germline V gene sequence: CDR1 MNHEY, CDR2 SVGAGI. Between the trimmed V and J ends, which lost 5 bases and 7 bases, there was a span of 14 bases. The CDR3 runs to 13 residues. The CDR3 is CASSPMRGWTQYF. Here the CDR3 DNA reads TGTGCCAGCAGTCCCATGCGGGGCTGGACCCAGTACTTC.

This clone was detected only once. The chain is built from TRBV2 and TRBJ1-4; a possible D gene is TRBD1 (5 bases). Germline lookup yields CDR1 SNHLY and CDR2 FYNNEI. Trimming shortened V by 4 bases and J by 8 bases, and 17 bases separated the two germline ends. The CDR3 is made up of 15 amino acids. The CDR3 DNA reads TGTGCCAGCAGTGGTTATGGAGGGGCGGGGGAAAAACTGTTTTTT. Translated, it gives CASSGYGGAGEKLFF.

This chain joins TRBV19 and TRBJ2-1; D may be TRBD2 (5 bases). The CDR3 is made up of 16 amino acids. Germline V lookup: CDR1 LNHDA, CDR2 SQIVND (reference sequence). Trimming removed 3 bases from V and 0 bases from J, with 12 bases in between. The CDR3 spells CASSMILGGSYNEQFF. The CDR3 DNA is TGTGCCAGTAGTATGATTCTTGGAGGCTCCTACAATGAGCAGTTCTTC.

This clone is medium-sized. V gene TRBV28 combines with J gene TRBJ1-1, with no clear D. CDR3 size: 15 residues. Germline loops: CDR1 MDHEN, CDR2 SYDVKM. V lost 6 bases and J lost 4, with 18 bases in between. Written as DNA, the CDR3 is TGTGCCAGCAGCCCCCGGGGTGGGTGGGGCACTGAAGCTTTCTTT. Translating it yields CASSPRGGWGTEAFF.

The chain recombines TRBV29-1 with TRBJ1-1; D perhaps matches TRBD1 (5 bases). The CDR3 contains 13 residues. Trimming took off 7 bases at V and 1 base at J, with 13 bases between the two ends. Per germline, CDR1 SQVTM and CDR2 ANQGSEA. Here the CDR3 DNA reads TGCAGCGCCGGGGCAGGGAGGAACACTGAAGCTTTCTTT. As protein: CSAGAGRNTEAFF.

V gene TRBV28 combines with J gene TRBJ2-7, with 10 bases identical to TRBD2. CDR3 size: 15 residues. In germline, CDR1 is MDHEN, CDR2 SYDVKM. The junction had 8 bases not matched to a gene; V was cut back by 7 bases and J by 2 bases. The CDR3 coding sequence is TGTGCCAGCACTCCGGGACTAGCGAGAACCTACGAGCAGTACTTC. Translated: CASTPGLARTYEQYF.

V gene TRBV6-1 combines with J gene TRBJ1-2, with D uncertain. Germline V gene sequence: CDR1 MNHNS, CDR2 SASEGT. This CDR3 contains 12 residues. Trimming stripped 3 bases from V and 4 bases from J, with 6 bases between. CDR3 in DNA: TGTGCCAGCAGTGAGCTGGGCTATGGCTACACCTTC. This encodes CASSELGYGYTF.

The chain couples TRBV7-2 to TRBJ2-3, with D unclear. Germline V gene lookup returns CDR1 SGHTA and CDR2 FQGNSA. The V and J ends lost 2 bases and 0 bases respectively, with 3 bases between them. The CDR3 runs 13 residues. CDR3 loop: CASSLPSTDTQYF. DNA of the CDR3: TGTGCCAGCAGCTTACCGAGCACAGATACGCAGTATTTT.

This chain links TRBV5-1 with TRBJ1-1, with D uncertain. CDR1 and CDR2 from the germline V gene are SGHRS and YFSETQ. Between the trimmed V and J ends, which lost 4 bases and 5 bases, there was a span of 15 bases. The CDR3 length is 14 residues. CDR3 amino acids: CASSVNREGTEAFF. The CDR3 DNA is TGCGCCAGCAGCGTTAATAGGGAAGGGACTGAAGCTTTCTTT.

The J gene is TRBJ1-5, the V gene TRBV27; 8 nucleotides line up with TRBD1. Germline V gives CDR1 MNHEY, CDR2 SMNVEV (reference sequence). V lost 5 bases and J lost 5; bases outside the gene matches: 8. The CDR3 sequence is 15 residues long. The DNA of the CDR3 is TGTGCCAGCAGTCCTCTGACAGGGGCGGATCAGCCCCAGCATTTT. It yields the protein CASSPLTGADQPQHF.

The rearrangement joins TRBV9 to TRBJ2-7; 10 nucleotides line up with TRBD2. Germline V CDR1 and CDR2: SGDLS, YYNGEE. This CDR3 is built from 14 residues. Trimming at V came to 5 bases and at J to 4 bases, leaving 6 bases not matched to a gene. The CDR3 protein is CASSSGGKPYEQYF. CDR3 sequence (DNA): TGTGCCAGCAGTAGCGGGGGGAAACCTTACGAGCAGTACTTC. Together with reference TRBV9 and TRBJ2-7, the CDR3 gives the full variable domain: DSGVTQTPKHLITATGQRVTLRCSPRSGDLSVYWYQQSLDQGLQFLIQYYNGEERAKGNILERFSAQQFPDLHSELNLSSLELGDSALYFCASSSGGKPYEQYFGPGTRLTVT.

The rearrangement uses TRBV6-1 and TRBJ1-5; TRBD1 matches at 7 bases. This CDR3 is 16 amino acids long. The germline gives CDR1 MNHNS, CDR2 SASEGT. The ends lost 4 bases at V and 0 bases at J; junction bases unmatched: 6. The CDR3 DNA reads as TGTGCCAGCAGTGCGGGGACAGCAACTAGCAATCAGCCCCAGCATTTT. Its protein is CASSAGTATSNQPQHF.

The chain has TRBV18 and TRBJ1-1; D is ambiguous. Germline values: CDR1 KGHSH, CDR2 LQKENI. The V end lost 2 bases, the J end lost 1 base, and 14 bases lay between the germline ends. This CDR3 spans 16 amino acids. CDR3 loop: CASSPFSGSGNTEAFF. The CDR3 DNA sequence: TGTGCCAGCTCACCATTTTCTGGGTCAGGGAACACTGAAGCTTTCTTT.

The gene calls are TRBV19 and TRBJ1-5, with D tentatively TRBD1 (6 bases). V dropped 7 bases and J dropped 4 bases, with 11 bases sitting between them. The germline V gene has CDR1 LNHDA and CDR2 SQIVND (reference sequence). This CDR3 comprises 13 residues. The CDR3 DNA reads as TGTGCCAGTACCCAGGACAGAAATCAGCCCCAGCATTTT. Translating it yields CASTQDRNQPQHF.

The chain carries TRBV18 and TRBJ1-4, with D maybe TRBD1 (5 bases). The ends were cut back, 2 bases at V and 5 bases at J, with 15 bases in the middle. CDR1 is KGHSH, CDR2 LQKENI, per germline. The CDR3 contains 16 residues. CDR3 nucleotides: TGTGCCAGCTCACCAGGCAGGGCTTCAAGAAATGAAAAACTGTTTTTT. Protein product: CASSPGRASRNEKLFF.

The rearrangement uses TRBV7-3 and TRBJ2-7; D is unresolved. The CDR3 extends over 14 amino acids. V lost 4 bases and J lost 0, with 10 bases in between. Looked up from germline, CDR1 is SGHTA and CDR2 is FQGTGA. The CDR3 nucleotides are TGTGCCAGCAGCTCGAGGCGCAGCTCCTACGAGCAGTACTTC. Translation: CASSSRRSSYEQYF.

The chain is built from TRBV7-3 and TRBJ2-2; 9 nucleotides match TRBD2. V gave up 6 bases and J gave up 4 bases; unmatched junction bases: 18. The germline V gene encodes CDR1 SGHTA and CDR2 FQGTGA. CDR3 size: 19 residues. In DNA form, the CDR3 reads TGTGCCAGCAGTCAAATCCCGGCGGGGGGGCCATTGGGCACCGGGGAGCTGTTTTTT. It encodes CASSQIPAGGPLGTGELFF.

CDR3 in amino acids: CASSLRPPGQVNSPLHF. The CDR3 DNA is TGTGCCAGCAGCTTAAGACCCCCGGGACAGGTGAATTCACCCCTCCACTTT. This rearrangement joins TRBV7-6 to TRBJ1-6; 8 positions match TRBD1. The CDR3 spans 17 residues. V lost 2 bases and J lost 7; bases outside the gene matches: 10. In germline, CDR1 is SGHVS, CDR2 FNYEAQ.